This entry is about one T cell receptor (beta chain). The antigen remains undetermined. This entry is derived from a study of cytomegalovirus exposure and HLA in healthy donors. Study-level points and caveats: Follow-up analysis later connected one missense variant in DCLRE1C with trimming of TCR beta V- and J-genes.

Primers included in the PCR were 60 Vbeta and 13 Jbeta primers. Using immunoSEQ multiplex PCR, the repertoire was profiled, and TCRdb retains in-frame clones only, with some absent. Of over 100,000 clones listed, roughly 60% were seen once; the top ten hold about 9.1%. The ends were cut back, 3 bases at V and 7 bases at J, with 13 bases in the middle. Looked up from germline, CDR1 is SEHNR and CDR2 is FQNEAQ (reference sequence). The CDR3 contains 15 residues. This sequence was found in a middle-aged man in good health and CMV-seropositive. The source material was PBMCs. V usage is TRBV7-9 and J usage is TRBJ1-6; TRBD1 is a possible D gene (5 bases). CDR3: CASSLQGVWNSPLHF. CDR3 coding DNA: TGTGCCAGCAGCTTGCAGGGCGTATGGAATTCACCCCTCCACTTT.